This TCR beta chain is from a study of T cell responses to AZD1222 COVID-19 vaccine. Study conclusions and caveats: Most donors were white British, females outnumbered males, and clonal diversity was possibly underestimated. CD4 TCRs associated with vaccination spanned spike, dominating at 160-218 and 743-854.

This CDR3 is 18 amino acids long. In germline, CDR1 is SNHLY, CDR2 FYNNEI. The junction had 11 bases not matched to a gene; V was cut back by 4 bases and J by 1 base. In regard to this clone: The antigen remains undetermined.

TCRdb keeps only in-frame clones here, not all; method: immunoSEQ multiplex PCR. The profile shows about 86,000 clones, around nine tenths of them singletons. V is TRBV2 and J is TRBJ2-5; 11 nucleotides agree with TRBD2. The source material was peripheral blood, sampled on day 0 of MenACWY control vaccination. This clonotype was obtained from an adult in good health. CDR3 sequence: CASSAASGGPSPQETQYF. The CDR3 bases are TGTGCCAGCAGTGCGGCTAGCGGGGGGCCAAGCCCCCAAGAGACCCAGTACTTC.